A selection of T cell receptor beta chains follows, all from one sample in a study of shared clonotypes between healthy human individuals. Here immunoSEQ multiplex PCR was the method, and the copy in TCRdb shows in-frame clones only, minus some. The sample yields 850,000 to 1,100,000 clones, 77% seen once. The sequenced material came from memory CD4+ T cells from PBMCs. The receptors were gathered from a man between 18 and 29 years old in good health. Some clones in this sample may be carry-over from other donors' samples. CDR3s include the opening cysteine and the closing phenylalanine or tryptophan. The D gene is left open where the match is weak. Only some rows state a clone size, as once, few, many or a class for expanded clones.

d_gene	v_gene	j_gene	abundance	CDR3aa	CDR3nt
NA	TRBV28	TRBJ1-2	NA	CASSASNTGTAAEGGYTF	TGTGCCAGCAGTGCCTCGAATACCGGGACGGCGGCTGAAGGGGGCTACACCTTC
NA	TRBV5-4	TRBJ2-7	NA	CASSNGGLLGEQYF	TGTGCCAGCAGCAATGGGGGCCTTCTTGGCGAGCAGTACTTC
NA	TRBV25-1	TRBJ1-3	NA	CASSAADNSGNTIYF	TGTGCCAGCAGTGCCGCGGACAATTCTGGAAACACCATATATTTT
NA	TRBV5-1	TRBJ2-3	NA	CASRRGTGADTQYF	TGCGCCAGTAGGCGCGGAACGGGGGCAGATACGCAGTATTTT
NA	TRBV2	TRBJ1-5	NA	CASTWGGAGNQPQHF	TGTGCCAGCACATGGGGGGGCGCGGGCAATCAGCCCCAGCATTTT
NA	TRBV18	TRBJ2-5	NA	CASSPPNGETQYF	TGTGCCAGCTCACCACCGAACGGAGAGACCCAGTACTTC
TRBD1	TRBV5-1	TRBJ2-2	NA	CASSGGTGQTGELFF	TGCGCCAGCAGCGGGGGGACAGGACAGACCGGGGAGCTGTTTTTT
TRBD1	TRBV11-2	TRBJ2-5	NA	CASSLGGTGNQETQYF	TGTGCCAGCAGCTTAGGTGGGACAGGAAACCAAGAGACCCAGTACTTC
TRBD1	TRBV18	TRBJ1-1	few	CASSPGQANTEAFF	TGTGCCAGCTCACCCGGACAGGCGAACACTGAAGCTTTCTTT
NA	TRBV4-2	TRBJ2-3	NA	CASSQEDGNPDTQYF	TGTGCCAGCAGCCAAGAGGATGGGAATCCAGATACGCAGTATTTT
TRBD2	TRBV11-3	TRBJ2-1	NA	CASSLGELAGGSDEQFF	TGTGCCAGCAGCTTAGGGGAGTTAGCGGGAGGATCCGATGAGCAGTTCTTC
TRBD1	TRBV7-2	TRBJ2-1	NA	CASSDRDRGPGYYNEQFF	TGTGCCAGCAGCGACCGGGACAGGGGGCCAGGTTACTACAATGAGCAGTTCTTC
TRBD1	TRBV12-5	TRBJ2-2	NA	CASGLDVGAGGTGELFF	TGTGCTAGTGGCCTCGACGTCGGGGCAGGGGGAACCGGGGAGCTGTTTTTT
NA	TRBV2	TRBJ2-7	NA	CASRRGSYEQYF	TGTGCCAGCCGGAGGGGTTCCTACGAGCAGTACTTC
NA	TRBV4-1	TRBJ1-2	few	CASSRTGAGRDGYTF	TGCGCCAGCAGCCGCACGGGAGCAGGGAGGGATGGCTACACCTTC
TRBD2	TRBV4-1	TRBJ2-3	NA	CASSQGPGLAGVGTRHTQYF	TGCGCCAGCAGCCAAGGTCCGGGACTAGCGGGAGTGGGCACACGGCATACGCAGTATTTT
TRBD1	TRBV9	TRBJ2-7	NA	CASSAGQGLGGEQYF	TGTGCCAGCAGCGCGGGACAGGGATTAGGTGGCGAGCAGTACTTC
NA	TRBV19	TRBJ2-4	once	CASMSEGLKLAKNIQYF	TGTGCCAGTATGTCCGAAGGGCTGAAGCTAGCCAAAAACATTCAGTACTTC
NA	TRBV28	TRBJ1-2	once	CATHDREGYGYTF	TGTGCCACCCACGACCGGGAGGGTTACGGCTACACCTTC
NA	TRBV9	TRBJ2-3	few	CASSPAKGEGLLDTQYF	TGTGCCAGCAGCCCCGCAAAAGGGGAAGGACTCCTAGATACGCAGTATTTT
TRBD2	TRBV11-1	TRBJ2-5	NA	CASSLFSGRGETQYF	TGTGCCAGCAGCTTATTTAGCGGGAGGGGAGAGACCCAGTACTTC
NA	TRBV4-1	TRBJ2-1	few	CASSHASISAPPEDEQFF	TGCGCCAGCAGCCACGCTTCTATTAGCGCCCCCCCGGAGGATGAGCAGTTCTTC
NA	TRBV28	TRBJ1-5	NA	CASITVGSGKIPQHF	TGTGCCAGCATCACGGTCGGGTCAGGGAAAATCCCCCAGCATTTT
NA	TRBV9	TRBJ2-3	NA	CASTRGWEDTQYF	TGTGCCAGCACTCGAGGGTGGGAAGATACGCAGTATTTT
NA	TRBV5-1	TRBJ2-7	few	CASSLGPVDRDTPYEQYF	TGCGCCAGCAGCTTGGGGCCAGTTGACAGAGATACCCCCTACGAGCAGTACTTC
NA	TRBV28	TRBJ2-3	NA	CASSPNTGNTDTQYF	TGTGCCAGCAGTCCGAACACTGGTAACACAGATACGCAGTATTTT
NA	TRBV20-1	TRBJ2-7	NA	CSAGRAYEQYF	TGCAGTGCTGGGAGAGCCTACGAGCAGTACTTC
TRBD2	TRBV5-6	TRBJ2-3	NA	CASSRVSGRATDTQYF	TGTGCCAGCAGCCGTGTGAGCGGGAGGGCGACAGATACGCAGTATTTT
NA	TRBV7-8	TRBJ2-2	few	CASSLGNTGELFF	TGTGCCAGCAGCTTAGGGAACACCGGGGAGCTGTTTTTT
NA	TRBV5-5	TRBJ1-4	NA	CAGSLFPEREKLFF	TGTGCCGGCAGCTTGTTCCCTGAGAGAGAAAAACTGTTTTTT
TRBD1	TRBV2	TRBJ2-6	NA	CASSRFQGALSGANVLTF	TGTGCCAGCAGTCGGTTCCAGGGGGCGCTGTCTGGGGCCAACGTCCTGACTTTC
TRBD1	TRBV6-1	TRBJ2-7	NA	CASSEVAGGYEQYF	TGTGCCAGCAGTGAAGTCGCAGGGGGCTACGAGCAGTACTTC
NA	TRBV5-4	TRBJ2-1	NA	CASSPGGSGSYNEQFF	TGTGCCAGCAGCCCTGGAGGTAGCGGCTCCTACAATGAGCAGTTCTTC
NA	TRBV18	TRBJ2-7	NA	CASSPAAGYEQYF	TGTGCCAGCTCACCAGCCGCGGGGTACGAGCAGTACTTC
TRBD2	TRBV18	TRBJ2-7	NA	CASSPGTSGRALAPRDF	TGTGCCAGCTCACCGGGGACTAGCGGGAGGGCTCTCGCTCCCCGTGACTTC
TRBD1	TRBV9	TRBJ2-2	few	CASSVVGQDTGELFF	TGTGCCAGCAGCGTAGTGGGACAGGACACCGGGGAGCTGTTTTTT